What follows are 12 T cell receptor beta chains derived from one specimen sequenced in a study of blood T cell repertoires in COVID-19. Assay: immunoSEQ multiplex PCR; the TCRdb copy retains only in-frame clones and omits some. The data hold roughly 310,000 clones, with more than 90% observed a single time. The sample comprised PBMCs or T cells enriched from blood (not recorded which). The receptors come from a man aged 55-75 years who had recovered from COVID-19.

The J gene is TRBJ1-2, the V gene TRBV5-4; the D gene is possibly TRBD1 (6 bases). Trimming shortened V by 1 base and J by 7 bases, and 14 bases separated the two germline ends. The CDR3 covers 14 residues. The V gene's germline CDR1 is SGHNT and CDR2 YYREEE (reference sequence). The DNA of the CDR3 is TGTGCCAGCAGCTTGTCAGGGGTCGGCGGTGGCTACACCTTC. Translation gives CASSLSGVGGGYTF. Using reference TRBV5-4 and TRBJ1-2 for the parts outside the CDR3, the full variable domain is ETGVTQSPTHLIKTRGQQVTLRCSSQSGHNTVSWYQQALGQGPQFIFQYYREEENGRGNFPPRFSGLQFPNYSSELNVNALELDDSALYLCASSLSGVGGGYTFGSGTRLTVV.

The V gene is TRBV27, the J gene TRBJ1-2, with 9 bases fitting TRBD1. V shed 2 bases and J 6 bases; nucleotides not matched to a gene: 7. This CDR3 contains 15 residues. Germline loops: CDR1 MNHEY, CDR2 SMNVEV (reference sequence). CDR3 sequence: CASSLRGWDRDGYTF. The CDR3 region has the DNA TGTGCCAGCAGTTTAAGGGGTTGGGACAGGGATGGCTACACCTTC.

The chain carries TRBV5-4 and TRBJ2-3; TRBD1 agrees at 7 bases. This CDR3 region has 17 residues. Germline assignment: CDR1 SGHNT and CDR2 YYREEE (reference sequence). V gave up 4 bases and J gave up 4 bases; unmatched junction bases: 15. CDR3 amino acids: CASSPSRGGRVADTQYF. DNA of the CDR3: TGTGCCAGCAGCCCCTCCCGAGGGGGCAGGGTCGCAGATACGCAGTATTTT. The variable domain in full, with the rest retrieved from reference TRBV5-4 and TRBJ2-3, is ETGVTQSPTHLIKTRGQQVTLRCSSQSGHNTVSWYQQALGQGPQFIFQYYREEENGRGNFPPRFSGLQFPNYSSELNVNALELDDSALYLCASSPSRGGRVADTQYFGPGTRLTVL.

The J gene is TRBJ2-1, the V gene TRBV11-2, with TRBD2 matching over 7 bases. The CDR3 length is 17 residues. Germline CDR1 reads SGHAT; CDR2 reads FQNNGV. Losses at the gene ends were 2 bases for V and 6 bases for J; bases not matched to a gene: 13. DNA of the CDR3: TGTGCCAGCAGCTTACCTATTTCTAGCGGCCAGGCCAATGAGCAGTTCTTC. The encoded protein is CASSLPISSGQANEQFF. The full variable domain, rest sourced from reference TRBV11-2 and TRBJ2-1, is EAGVAQSPRYKIIEKRQSVAFWCNPISGHATLYWYQQILGQGPKLLIQFQNNGVVDDSQLPKDRFSAERLKGVDSTLKIQPAKLEDSAVYLCASSLPISSGQANEQFFGPGTRLTVL.

This clone was counted once. The chain uses TRBV4-1 and TRBJ1-6; no clear D gene. This CDR3 is 16 amino acids long. The V end lost 0 bases, the J end lost 8 bases, and 14 bases lay between the germline ends. The germline V gene has CDR1 MGHRA and CDR2 YSYEKL. The CDR3 coding sequence is TGCGCCAGCAGCCAAGATCGGTCCGGGATTGATTCACCCCTCCACTTT. It codes for CASSQDRSGIDSPLHF.

The rearrangement links TRBV5-4 to TRBJ1-6, with 9 nucleotides matching TRBD1. Germline V gene lookup returns CDR1 SGHNT and CDR2 YYREEE (reference sequence). This CDR3 has 15 residues. Trimming removed 4 bases from V and 8 bases from J; junction bases left unmatched: 7. The CDR3 reads CASSIPGQGYSPLHF. The CDR3 DNA reads as TGTGCCAGCAGCATACCGGGACAGGGATATTCACCCCTCCACTTT.

The chain has TRBV5-1 and TRBJ2-2; 9 bases are a match to TRBD2. From germline, CDR1 is SGHRS and CDR2 YFSETQ. V lost 1 base, J lost 4 bases, and 8 bases stayed unmatched. This CDR3 has 17 residues. CDR3 DNA sequence: TGCGCCAGCAGCTTGTCCGCGGGAGGGCCGAGCACCGGGGAGCTGTTTTTT. It specifies CASSLSAGGPSTGELFF.

The chain couples TRBV3-1 (or the pseudogene TRBV3-2) to TRBJ1-4; D may be TRBD1 (5 bases). The germline V gene encodes CDR1 LGHDT and CDR2 YNNKEL (reference sequence). This CDR3 has 14 residues. The ends were cut back, 2 bases at V and 16 bases at J, with 20 bases in the middle. CDR3 DNA: TGTGCCAGCAGCCAAATAAGGGGAATGAACCCCCAGTTTTTT. It yields the protein CASSQIRGMNPQFF.

The CDR3 region has the DNA TGTGCCAGAAGCCAGGGACTAGCGGGAGGGCACACCTACGAGCAGTACTTC. Residues: CARSQGLAGGHTYEQYF. The V and J genes are TRBV5-3 and TRBJ2-7; 16 nucleotides match TRBD2. TRBV5-3 is designated an ORF whose function remains uncertain. The CDR3 runs 17 residues. Unmatched junction bases numbered 6, after V lost 4 bases and J lost 2 bases.

V is TRBV18 and J is TRBJ2-5, with 7 positions matching TRBD2. Germline CDR1 and CDR2: KGHSH and LQKENI. V was pared by 6 bases and J by 2 bases, with 9 bases of the junction left unmatched. CDR3 length: 15 residues. The DNA of the CDR3 is TGTGCCAGCTCCCCCGATTTGGGAGGGCAAGAGACCCAGTACTTC. This encodes CASSPDLGGQETQYF.

V usage is TRBV25-1 and J usage is TRBJ1-4; D ambiguous. V was clipped by 3 bases and J by 0 bases, with 5 bases between them. Germline V gene lookup returns CDR1 MGHDK and CDR2 SYGVNS. CDR3 length: 14 amino acids. This chain's CDR3 is CASSDTTTNEKLFF. For the CDR3, the DNA is TGTGCCAGCAGTGACACTACAACTAATGAAAAACTGTTTTTT. Based on the CDR3 plus reference TRBV25-1 and TRBJ1-4, the full variable domain is EADIYQTPRYLVIGTGKKITLECSQTMGHDKMYWYQQDPGMELHLIHYSYGVNSTEKGDLSSESTVSRIRTEHFPLTLESARPSHTSQYLCASSDTTTNEKLFFGSGTQLSVL.

V and J are TRBV30 and TRBJ2-5; D perhaps matches TRBD2 (6 bases). Between the trimmed V and J ends, which lost 3 bases and 9 bases, there was a span of 17 bases. Per the germline V gene, CDR1 is GTSNPN and CDR2 is SVGIG (reference sequence). This CDR3 region has 13 residues. The CDR3: CAWSTPAGWSQYF. The DNA of the CDR3 is TGTGCCTGGAGCACCCCTGCGGGGTGGTCCCAGTACTTC.